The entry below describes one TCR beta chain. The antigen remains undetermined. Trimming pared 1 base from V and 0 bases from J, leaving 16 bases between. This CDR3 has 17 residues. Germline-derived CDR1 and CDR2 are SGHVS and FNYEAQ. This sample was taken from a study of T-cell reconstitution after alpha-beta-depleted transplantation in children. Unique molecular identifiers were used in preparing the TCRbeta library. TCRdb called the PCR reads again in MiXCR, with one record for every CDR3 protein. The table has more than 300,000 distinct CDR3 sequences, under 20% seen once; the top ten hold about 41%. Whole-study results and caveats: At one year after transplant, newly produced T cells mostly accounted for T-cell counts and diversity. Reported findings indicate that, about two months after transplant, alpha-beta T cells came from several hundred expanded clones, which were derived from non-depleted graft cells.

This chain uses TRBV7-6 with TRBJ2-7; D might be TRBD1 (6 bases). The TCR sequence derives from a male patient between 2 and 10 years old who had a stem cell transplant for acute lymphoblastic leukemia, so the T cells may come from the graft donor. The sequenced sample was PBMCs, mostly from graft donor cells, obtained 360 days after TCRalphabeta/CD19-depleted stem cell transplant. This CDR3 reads CASSLEEERGISYEQYF. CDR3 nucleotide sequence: TGTGCCAGCAGCTTAGAAGAAGAGAGGGGGATCTCCTACGAGCAGTACTTC.